Shown below are 22 T cell receptor beta chains from a single sample sequenced in a study of blood T cells in healthy people across ages. A second about 7 to 11 cycle PCR used barcoded and J-beta primers. In TCRdb, the 5' RACE reads were re-called with MiXCR into one record per CDR3 protein. Here the sample spans some 1.5 million distinct CDR3 sequences, about 42% being singletons. The source material was blood. All receptors derive from a woman aged 18 to 35 in good health.

This clonotype was counted only a few times. This chain links TRBV29-1 with TRBJ2-1, with TRBD1 identical over 9 bases. Germline assignment: CDR1 SQVTM and CDR2 ANQGSEA. The V gene end was trimmed by 5 bases and the J gene end by 4 bases; junction bases not matched to a gene: 6. The CDR3 is made up of 14 amino acids. DNA for the CDR3: TGCAGCGTTTCCCGGGACAGGGATTACAATGAGCAGTTCTTC. Amino acids: CSVSRDRDYNEQFF.

The V gene is TRBV3-1, the J gene TRBJ1-5; 10 nucleotides align to TRBD1. J gave up 6 bases and V 4 bases, and 6 bases lay outside the gene matches. The germline CDR1 and CDR2 sequences are LGHDT and YNNKEL (reference sequence). The CDR3 spans 15 residues. The CDR3 loop is CASSRDRGGGQPQHF. CDR3 coding DNA: TGTGCCAGCAGCCGGGACAGGGGAGGGGGTCAGCCCCAGCATTTT. Looking up the rest from reference TRBV3-1 and TRBJ1-5 gives the full variable domain: DTAVSQTPKYLVTQMGNDKSIKCEQNLGHDTMYWYKQDSKKFLKIMFSYNNKELIINETVPNRFSPKSPDKAHLNLHINSLELGDSAVYFCASSRDRGGGQPQHFGDGTRLSIL.

The V and J genes are TRBV27 and TRBJ1-6, with D unresolved. This CDR3 spans 15 amino acids. Between the trimmed V and J ends, which lost 6 bases and 8 bases, there was a span of 17 bases. CDR1 and CDR2 (germline): MNHEY, SMNVEV (reference sequence). The CDR3 DNA is TGTGCCAGCAGGGTTGCAAGCGGCGTTTATTCACCCCTCCACTTT. Protein product: CASRVASGVYSPLHF.

V gene TRBV28 combines with J gene TRBJ1-1; D gene unclear. CDR1 and CDR2 from the germline V gene are MDHEN and SYDVKM. Trimming shortened V by 2 bases and J by 8 bases, and 9 bases separated the two germline ends. CDR3 length equals 12 residues. CDR3 region: CASSLPSREAFF. CDR3 in DNA: TGTGCCAGCAGTTTACCGAGTAGGGAAGCTTTCTTT.

The rearrangement joins TRBV7-2 to TRBJ1-3; a possible D gene is TRBD1 (5 bases). The CDR3 consists of 15 residues. Germline V gene data show CDR1 as SGHTA and CDR2 as FQGNSA. The V end was cut by 0 bases, the J end by 4 bases, with 10 bases between. CDR3 DNA: TGTGCCAGCAGCTTAGCGTGGGGGACGGGAAACACCATATATTTT. Encoded protein: CASSLAWGTGNTIYF.

The V call is TRBV15, the J call TRBJ1-3; possible D gene TRBD1, 5 bases. CDR1 LNHNV and CDR2 YYDKDF come from the germline V gene (reference sequence). The CDR3 spans 17 residues. The V end lost 1 base, the J end lost 2 bases, and 15 bases lay between the germline ends. The CDR3 sequence: CATSRAYGGSAGNTIYF. The CDR3 region has the DNA TGTGCCACCAGCAGAGCGTATGGGGGTAGTGCTGGAAACACCATATATTTT.

As DNA, the CDR3 is TGTGCCAGCAGGACCGGGGGACAGGGGGTCTACGAGCAGTACTTC. Amino acids: CASRTGGQGVYEQYF. The chain combines TRBV27 with TRBJ2-7; the match to TRBD1 covers 11 bases. The junction had 7 bases not matched to a gene; V was cut back by 6 bases and J by 3 bases. Germline CDR1 and CDR2: MNHEY and SMNVEV (reference sequence). The CDR3 has 15 amino acids.

The chain is built from TRBV24-1 and TRBJ2-2; TRBD1 matches at 7 bases. The CDR3 sequence is 13 residues long. V shed 3 bases and J 6 bases; nucleotides not matched to a gene: 0. Germline assignment: CDR1 KGHDR and CDR2 SFDVKD. The CDR3 DNA reads as TGTGCCACCAGTGATGGGACAGCCGGGGAGCTGTTTTTT. It translates to CATSDGTAGELFF.

Details on this clonotype: A much bigger clone sits one base away, suggesting this may be a read error. The rearrangement joins TRBV20-1 to TRBJ2-3; 10 bases line up with TRBD1. This CDR3 spans 16 amino acids. Germline loops: CDR1 DFQATT, CDR2 SNEGSKA (reference sequence). The CDR3 DNA sequence: TGCGGTGCCCAAAACCCGGGACAGGGGTCCACAGATACGCAGTATTTT. As protein: CGAQNPGQGSTDTQYF.

This clonotype was counted only a few times. In nucleotides, the CDR3 is TGTGCCTGGACCTTGAGGGACAGGGTTTACGAGCAGTACTTC. Encoded protein: CAWTLRDRVYEQYF. The V gene is TRBV30, the J gene TRBJ2-5; the match to TRBD1 covers 9 bases. The closer fit of TRBJ2-7 to the DNA end suggests the J call may be wrong. CDR3 length: 14 amino acids. From germline, CDR1 is GTSNPN and CDR2 SVGIG (reference sequence).

The V gene is TRBV20-1, the J gene TRBJ1-4; maybe TRBD1 (6 bases). The ends were cut back, 6 bases at V and 7 bases at J, with 12 bases in the middle. Germline-derived CDR1 and CDR2 are DFQATT and SNEGSKA (reference sequence). The CDR3 contains 12 residues. The CDR3 is CSALRGAEKLFF. Written as DNA, the CDR3 is TGCAGTGCCCTCCGGGGGGCTGAAAAACTGTTTTTT.

This clonotype has just a few counts. The genes are TRBV24-1 and TRBJ2-1; 11 nucleotides line up with TRBD2. CDR1 is KGHDR, CDR2 SFDVKD, per germline. Trimming removed 3 bases from V and 4 bases from J; junction bases left unmatched: 25. The CDR3 totals 23 residues. In DNA form, the CDR3 reads TGTGCCACCAGTGATACGCGGGGATCTAGCGGGAGGTCTCTAAGGAGCCCTTACAATGAGCAGTTCTTC. Encoded protein: CATSDTRGSSGRSLRSPYNEQFF.

Only a few counts were recorded for this clonotype. This chain joins TRBV4-3 and TRBJ1-2, with D perhaps TRBD1 (6 bases). The CDR3 spans 17 residues. Germline CDR1 is LGHNA and CDR2 is YSLEER. V was clipped by 1 base and J by 8 bases, with 23 bases between them. CDR3 DNA sequence: TGCGCCAGCAGCCAAGCTAACCCGCAGGGGAGTATTGGAGGCTACACCTTC. Translation: CASSQANPQGSIGGYTF.

This clonotype showed up just a few times. This chain uses TRBV28 with TRBJ1-4; D is ambiguous. The CDR3 loop spans 14 amino acids. Germline-derived CDR1 and CDR2 are MDHEN and SYDVKM. V lost 2 bases, J lost 5 bases, and 9 bases lay in between. This chain's CDR3 is CASSLGPLNEKLFF. As DNA, the CDR3 is TGTGCCAGCAGTTTAGGTCCGTTAAATGAAAAACTGTTTTTT.

This clonotype was counted a few times. The rearrangement uses TRBV7-8 and TRBJ2-1; tentative D call: TRBD1 (6 bases). The CDR3 consists of 16 residues. Germline lookup yields CDR1 SGHVS and CDR2 FQNEAQ. Trimming took off 5 bases at V and 4 bases at J, with 18 bases between the two ends. The chain's CDR3 is CASSLDPGHLYNEQFF. For the CDR3, the DNA is TGTGCCAGCAGCCTAGATCCGGGACACCTTTACAATGAGCAGTTCTTC.

The rearrangement uses TRBV7-2 and TRBJ1-3, with a possible D match to TRBD1 (6 bases). The ends were cut back, 5 bases at V and 4 bases at J, with 15 bases in the middle. Germline CDR1 and CDR2: SGHTA and FQGNSA. This CDR3 is 15 amino acids long. The CDR3 coding sequence is TGTGCCAGCAGCAGACAGGCCACTAAGGGAAACACCATATATTTT. Its translation is CASSRQATKGNTIYF.

The chain has TRBV7-2 and TRBJ2-4; D ambiguous. The CDR3 runs 12 residues. V dropped 5 bases and J dropped 13 bases, with 15 bases sitting between them. Germline-derived CDR1 and CDR2 are SGHTA and FQGNSA. The CDR3 DNA reads TGTGCCAGCAGCCGACCTACTCCAGAGCAGTACTTC. Amino acids: CASSRPTPEQYF.

This clonotype turned up a few times. The chain is built from TRBV5-5 and TRBJ2-7, with D possibly being TRBD2 (5 bases). Trimming left V 0 bases short and J 11 bases short, with 15 bases between. CDR3 length equals 13 residues. Germline CDR1 and CDR2: SGHKS and YYEKEE (reference sequence). The CDR3 is CASSLASSGFEYF. The CDR3 coding sequence is TGTGCCAGCAGCTTGGCGTCCAGCGGATTCGAGTACTTC.

In regard to this clonotype: One end of the junction does not line up with germline, which may come from a read error. The rearrangement joins TRBV5-1 to TRBJ1-3, with D possibly matching TRBD1 (5 bases). This CDR3 spans 14 amino acids. The germline V gene encodes CDR1 SGHRS and CDR2 YFSETQ. The CDR3 region has the DNA TGTGCCAGCAGCCGCGACAGTGGAGGAAACACCATATATTTT. Translated: CASSRDSGGNTIYF.

The V gene is TRBV5-1, the J gene TRBJ1-2, with D possibly being TRBD1 (5 bases). The CDR3 has 14 residues. Per germline, CDR1 SGHRS and CDR2 YFSETQ. V lost 4 bases and J 3 bases, leaving 13 bases between the germline ends. Written as DNA, the CDR3 is TGCGCCAGCAGCCCGGCAGGGATGGACTATGGCTACACCTTC. This codes for CASSPAGMDYGYTF.

This chain uses TRBV2 with TRBJ2-6, with TRBD1 matching 10 bases. Germline trimming cut 4 bases from V and 0 bases from J; bases unmatched to any gene: 12. Germline loops: CDR1 SNHLY, CDR2 FYNNEI. This CDR3 has 20 residues. The CDR3 region is CASSATNLRTGGSGANVLTF. The CDR3, as DNA: TGTGCCAGCAGTGCCACCAATCTCCGGACAGGGGGCTCTGGGGCCAACGTCCTGACTTTC.

This clonotype has just a few counts. The chain links TRBV20-1 to TRBJ1-2, with D perhaps TRBD1 (5 bases). The CDR3 has 13 amino acids. CDR1 is DFQATT, CDR2 SNEGSKA, per germline (reference sequence). Trimming removed 4 bases from V and 4 bases from J, with 13 bases in between. The CDR3 bases are TGCAGTGCTAAGGGCAGGGAGACCTATGGCTACACCTTC. Its protein product is CSAKGRETYGYTF.